A selection of T cell receptor beta chains follows, all from one sample in a study of neurological immune-mediated disorders. One entry per CDR3 protein results from TCRdb running MiXCR on the 5' RACE reads. The sample carries under 45,000 distinct CDR3 sequences, around 13% recorded once. The material sequenced was CD4+ T cells from blood. The receptor set was obtained from a woman aged 60-75 years with HTLV-1-associated myelopathy (HAM/TSP). Each CDR3 is given with its conserved first and last residue. Each record gives: V gene, clone size, J gene, D gene, CDR3 protein, CDR3 DNA. The D gene is left open where the match is weak. Some rows mark clone size as missing; the rest say once, few, many or name a class of expanded clone.

TRBV12-3/TRBV12-4	many	TRBJ2-7	NA	CASSLAGGMGEQYF	TGTGCCAGCAGTTTAGCGGGCGGGATGGGGGAGCAGTACTTC
TRBV7-6	NA	TRBJ2-1	TRBD2	CASSLSSRGDSEQFF	TGTGCCAGCAGCTTATCTTCCCGGGGGGATAGTGAGCAGTTCTTC
TRBV7-2	many	TRBJ1-5	NA	CASSPRTRSASQPQHF	TGTGCCAGCAGCCCCCGAACCCGGTCCGCCAGTCAGCCCCAGCATTTT
TRBV30	many	TRBJ2-3	NA	CAWSRGIADTQYF	TGTGCCTGGAGCCGGGGGATAGCAGATACGCAGTATTTT
TRBV5-4	NA	TRBJ2-1	NA	CASSLDGTYNEQFF	TGTGCCAGCAGCTTGGATGGGACCTACAATGAGCAGTTCTTC
TRBV7-7	NA	TRBJ2-2	NA	CASSLMVGTGELFF	TGTGCCAGCAGCTTAATGGTCGGGACCGGGGAGCTGTTTTTT
TRBV10-3	many	TRBJ2-3	NA	CATQARVSTDTQYF	TGTGCCACCCAAGCCAGGGTTAGCACAGATACGCAGTATTTT
TRBV20-1	few	TRBJ2-3	NA	CSAAQGGTQYF	TGCAGTGCTGCCCAGGGGGGTACGCAGTATTTT
TRBV5-1	NA	TRBJ2-3	NA	CASSSVIDTDTQYF	TGCGCCAGCAGCTCTGTCATCGACACAGATACGCAGTATTTT
TRBV4-3	NA	TRBJ2-2	TRBD2	CASSLAGDTGELFF	TGCGCCAGCAGCCTTGCGGGGGACACCGGGGAGCTGTTTTTT
TRBV7-2	many	TRBJ1-1	NA	CASSLLTEAFF	TGTGCCAGCAGCTTGTTGACTGAAGCTTTCTTT
TRBV20-1	NA	TRBJ2-1	TRBD1	CSARRGGWGQGLGEQFF	TGCAGTGCTAGGAGAGGGGGTTGGGGACAGGGTCTGGGTGAGCAGTTCTTC
TRBV20-1	NA	TRBJ2-3	TRBD2	CSASGRADTQYF	TGCAGTGCTAGCGGGAGGGCCGACACGCAGTATTTT
TRBV20-1	many	TRBJ1-1	NA	CSKGGGVNTEAFF	TGCAGTAAGGGGGGGGGCGTGAACACTGAAGCTTTCTTT